These 27 T cell receptor beta chains were sequenced from one sample in a study of blood T cell dynamics during melanoma immunotherapy. TCRdb keeps only in-frame clones here, not all; method: immunoSEQ multiplex PCR. The top ten clones hold 1.2% of a sample with 8,600 or so clones, roughly 86% of them seen once. Specified time point: pre-treatment baseline. Sequencing was performed on blood, taken from a patient treated with checkpoint blockade. These receptors originate from a human donor with melanoma.

The rearrangement links TRBV19 to TRBJ2-1; 8 positions match TRBD1. Germline loops: CDR1 LNHDA, CDR2 SQIVND (reference sequence). V shed 10 bases and J 12 bases; nucleotides not matched to a gene: 8. This CDR3 contains 11 residues. The CDR3 nucleotides are TGTGCCATTAGACAGGGGATCTTGCAGTTCTTC. Translation: CAIRQGILQFF.

Here the CDR3 DNA reads TGTGCCAGCAGCCCAGAGGGGCGGGGTACCTACCGCGAGCAGTACTTC. Translation: CASSPEGRGTYREQYF. V and J are TRBV7-9 and TRBJ2-7, with D possibly being TRBD2 (6 bases). V lost 5 bases, J lost 6 bases, and 23 bases lay in between. Germline V lookup: CDR1 SEHNR, CDR2 FQNEAQ (reference sequence). CDR3 length equals 16 residues.

This chain links TRBV12-2 with TRBJ1-3. TRBV12-2 is a pseudogene locus. The CDR3 has 17 amino acids. The CDR3 spells CASRLDLGRCSGNTIYF. DNA for the CDR3: TGTGCAAGTCGCTTAGACCTGGGACGCTGCTCTGGAAACACCATATATTTT.

The V gene is TRBV2, the J gene TRBJ1-6; D ambiguous. This CDR3 has 9 amino acids. Deletions cut 5 bases from V and 11 bases from J, with 1 base between. Germline V gene lookup returns CDR1 SNHLY and CDR2 FYNNEI. The DNA for the CDR3 is TGTGCCAGCAGTCCACCCCTCCACTTT. Protein: CASSPPLHF.

The chain couples TRBV19 to TRBJ1-1, with D possibly being TRBD1 (6 bases). V lost 1 base, J lost 0 bases, and 6 bases lay in between. The CDR3 consists of 14 residues. The germline CDR1 and CDR2 sequences are LNHDA and SQIVND (reference sequence). The DNA of the CDR3 is TGTGCCAGTAGTATAGGGGACATGAACACTGAAGCTTTCTTT. Amino acids: CASSIGDMNTEAFF.

The rearrangement joins TRBV30 to TRBJ1-5; D uncertain. V lost 4 bases and J lost 5, with 12 bases in between. The CDR3 contains 13 residues. The germline V gene encodes CDR1 GTSNPN and CDR2 SVGIG (reference sequence). The CDR3 loop reads CAWNLQIDQPQHF. The CDR3 DNA follows: TGTGCCTGGAACCTACAGATCGATCAGCCCCAGCATTTT.

This clone was recorded only once. The rearrangement uses TRBV28 and TRBJ1-2; 8 nucleotides line up with TRBD1. This CDR3 spans 14 amino acids. From germline, CDR1 is MDHEN and CDR2 SYDVKM. The V gene end was trimmed by 4 bases and the J gene end by 8 bases; junction bases not matched to a gene: 9. The CDR3 sequence is CASSSQDRGWGYTF. Written as DNA, the CDR3 is TGTGCCAGCAGTTCACAAGACAGGGGTTGGGGCTACACCTTC.

In its sample, this clone was seen a few times. The chain employs TRBV30 and TRBJ1-5, with 7 bases that match TRBD1. The CDR3 is 15 residues long. With 1 base clipped from V and 4 bases from J, the junction kept 7 bases outside the gene matches. CDR1 GTSNPN and CDR2 SVGIG come from the germline V gene (reference sequence). CDR3 amino acids: CAWSEGTVTNQPQHF. The CDR3 DNA is TGTGCCTGGAGTGAGGGGACAGTGACGAATCAGCCCCAGCATTTT.

The genes are TRBV10-3 and TRBJ1-4; a weak D match, TRBD1 (5 bases). This CDR3 has 14 residues. The germline V gene encodes CDR1 ENHRY and CDR2 SYGVKD. V was pared by 6 bases and J by 8 bases, with 16 bases between. The CDR3 DNA reads TGTGCCATCAGGAGGGACGGTGGGAACGAAAAACTGTTTTTT. Translation: CAIRRDGGNEKLFF.

The chain is built from TRBV11-3 and TRBJ2-3, with D uncertain. The CDR3 is made up of 12 amino acids. Germline V gene sequence: CDR1 SGHNT, CDR2 YENEEA. Trimming removed 4 bases from V and 3 bases from J, with 5 bases in between. The CDR3 here is CASSSRTDTQYF. In nucleotides, the CDR3 is TGTGCCAGCAGCTCCCGGACAGATACGCAGTATTTT. The variable domain in full, completed from reference TRBV11-3 and TRBJ2-3, reads EAGVVQSPRYKIIEKKQPVAFWCNPISGHNTLYWYLQNLGQGPELLIRYENEEAVDDSQLPKDRFSAERLKGVDSTLKIQPAELGDSAVYLCASSSRTDTQYFGPGTRLTVL.

This chain joins TRBV28 and TRBJ2-2; weak D call: TRBD1 (5 bases). This CDR3 has 16 residues. V gave up 1 base and J gave up 1 base, with 10 bases separating them. Per germline, CDR1 MDHEN and CDR2 SYDVKM. Here the CDR3 DNA reads TGTGCCAGCAGTTTATCAGGGATATGGAACACCGGGGAGCTGTTTTTT. Protein product: CASSLSGIWNTGELFF.

The chain uses TRBV10-2 and TRBJ1-2, with a weak D call TRBD1 (6 bases). Trimming left V 2 bases short and J 1 base short, with 8 bases between. Germline V CDR1 and CDR2: WSHSY, SAAADI. The CDR3 loop spans 14 amino acids. As DNA, the CDR3 is TGCGCCAGCAGTGAGCCGGGACATAACTATGGCTACACCTTC. Translating it yields CASSEPGHNYGYTF.

The V call is TRBV11-1, the J call TRBJ2-7; tentatively, D is TRBD1 or TRBD2 (5 bases each). Trimming removed 1 base at V and 2 bases at J, with 12 bases between. Germline V gene sequence: CDR1 SGHAT, CDR2 FQDESV (reference sequence). The CDR3 contains 15 residues. The CDR3 spells CASSLVSGPAYEQYF. CDR3 DNA sequence: TGTGCCAGCAGCTTAGTTTCGGGGCCCGCCTACGAGCAGTACTTC.

The chain carries TRBV7-8 and TRBJ1-1, with D unclear. The germline V gene has CDR1 SGHVS and CDR2 FQNEAQ. This CDR3 has 12 amino acids. V was clipped by 0 bases and J by 8 bases, with 7 bases between them. The CDR3 reads CASSLATGEAFF. DNA of the CDR3: TGTGCCAGCAGCTTAGCGACGGGGGAAGCTTTCTTT.

The chain has TRBV19 and TRBJ1-5; D remains ambiguous. V dropped 9 bases and J dropped 4 bases, with 16 bases sitting between them. The CDR3 covers 14 residues. Germline-derived CDR1 and CDR2 are LNHDA and SQIVND (reference sequence). CDR3: CASHPRAGNQPQHF. CDR3 sequence (DNA): TGTGCCAGCCATCCACGGGCGGGGAATCAGCCCCAGCATTTT.

The chain combines TRBV12-5 with TRBJ2-1; perhaps TRBD2 as D (5 bases). V dropped 0 bases and J dropped 4 bases, with 16 bases sitting between them. This CDR3 has 17 amino acids. Germline V CDR1 and CDR2: LGHNT, FRNRAP. The chain's CDR3 is CASGLVRGLDLYNEQFF. In DNA, the CDR3 is TGTGCTAGTGGTTTGGTACGAGGGTTAGACTTGTACAATGAGCAGTTCTTC.

The V call is TRBV28, the J call TRBJ2-2, with D possibly being TRBD2 (6 bases). Trimming shortened V by 7 bases and J by 2 bases, and 17 bases separated the two germline ends. The CDR3 covers 16 residues. The germline V gene has CDR1 MDHEN and CDR2 SYDVKM. In nucleotides, the CDR3 is TGTGCCAGCAACCCGACGGGACTCCTTAACACCGGGGAGCTGTTTTTT. Protein sequence: CASNPTGLLNTGELFF.

The rearrangement links TRBV14 to TRBJ2-1; D remains unclear. The V gene's germline CDR1 is SGHDN and CDR2 FVKESK. Trimming removed 3 bases from V and 5 bases from J, with 14 bases in between. The CDR3 length is 15 residues. The CDR3 nucleotides are TGTGCCAGCAGCCACCCCGGAGCGTACGACAATGAGCAGTTCTTC. Translation: CASSHPGAYDNEQFF. Based on the CDR3 plus reference TRBV14 and TRBJ2-1, the full variable domain is EAGVTQFPSHSVIEKGQTVTLRCDPISGHDNLYWYRRVMGKEIKFLLHFVKESKQDESGMPNNRFLAERTGGTYSTLKVQPAELEDSGVYFCASSHPGAYDNEQFFGPGTRLTVL.

The rearrangement links TRBV7-9 to TRBJ2-1; 13 nucleotides agree with TRBD2. Germline loops: CDR1 SEHNR, CDR2 FQNEAQ (reference sequence). The J segment lost 6 bases and the V segment lost 6 bases, leaving 5 bases of the junction unmatched. The CDR3 contains 15 residues. CDR3 coding DNA: TGTGCCAGCAGGCCGGGACTAGCGGGATTCAATGAGCAGTTCTTC. Amino acids: CASRPGLAGFNEQFF.

The rearrangement links TRBV29-1 to TRBJ2-7; TRBD2 might be the D (7 bases). The germline gives CDR1 SQVTM, CDR2 ANQGSEA. The CDR3 extends over 14 amino acids. Deletions cut 0 bases from V and 8 bases from J, with 17 bases between. The CDR3 loop reads CSVEDLWGGKKQYF. DNA of the CDR3: TGCAGCGTTGAAGATCTTTGGGGGGGCAAGAAGCAGTACTTC.

V gene TRBV6-1 combines with J gene TRBJ2-3; no clear D. The CDR3 is 15 residues long. Deletions cut 5 bases from V and 4 bases from J, with 16 bases between. Looked up from germline, CDR1 is MNHNS and CDR2 is SASEGT. The CDR3 nucleotides are TGTGCCAGCAGTAGAGGACGTATGGACGCAGATACGCAGTATTTT. It specifies CASSRGRMDADTQYF.

The chain carries TRBV30 and TRBJ2-4; TRBD1 matches at 7 bases. V gave up 2 bases and J gave up 4 bases; unmatched junction bases: 8. The length of the CDR3 is 15 residues. In germline, CDR1 is GTSNPN, CDR2 SVGIG (reference sequence). This CDR3 is CAWSHRDSSKNIQYF. The CDR3 DNA sequence: TGTGCCTGGAGTCACCGGGACAGTTCGAAAAACATTCAGTACTTC.

This chain links TRBV4-1 with TRBJ1-5; 8 bases align to TRBD1. The CDR3 length is 16 residues. After removal of 1 base from V and 8 bases from J, the junction contained 10 bases not matched to a gene. Germline lookup yields CDR1 MGHRA and CDR2 YSYEKL. The CDR3 here is CASSQGYRGEIEPQHF. CDR3 DNA: TGCGCCAGCAGCCAAGGGTACAGGGGGGAGATAGAGCCCCAGCATTTT.

Only a few counts were recorded for this clone. The chain combines TRBV7-9 with TRBJ2-5; D ambiguous. Looked up from germline, CDR1 is SEHNR and CDR2 is FQNEAQ (reference sequence). V was cut by 2 bases and J by 2 bases, with 9 bases left in between. The CDR3 has 14 residues. This CDR3 is CASSLPQKQETQYF. The DNA for the CDR3 is TGTGCCAGCAGCTTACCTCAGAAACAAGAGACCCAGTACTTC.

The chain recombines TRBV6-5 with TRBJ2-5; TRBD1 aligns across 9 bases. The V and J ends lost 5 bases and 3 bases, in that order; junction bases with no gene match: 7. The V gene's germline CDR1 is MNHEY and CDR2 SVGAGI. The CDR3 runs to 15 residues. The CDR3 sequence is CASSRAGTGKETQYF. The DNA for the CDR3 is TGTGCCAGCAGTAGAGCCGGGACAGGGAAAGAGACCCAGTACTTC.

The CDR3 spells CASSLVLGIEQYF. DNA of the CDR3: TGCGCCAGCAGCTTGGTCCTCGGAATAGAGCAGTACTTC. The chain employs TRBV5-1 and TRBJ2-7; D call uncertain. This CDR3 has 13 residues. Looked up from germline, CDR1 is SGHRS and CDR2 is YFSETQ. The ends were cut back, 0 bases at V and 7 bases at J, with 11 bases in the middle.

The chain couples TRBV7-2 to TRBJ2-1; 12 bases are a match to TRBD2. Germline trimming cut 3 bases from V and 5 bases from J; bases unmatched to any gene: 8. Germline V gene data show CDR1 as SGHTA and CDR2 as FQGNSA. CDR3 length equals 17 residues. Here the CDR3 DNA reads TGTGCCAGCAGCTTCGCAGGACTAGCGGGGCACCACAATGAGCAGTTCTTC. It translates to CASSFAGLAGHHNEQFF.